Listed here are 5 T cell receptor beta chains from one sample, sequenced in a study of technical replicates of blood from several donors. TCRdb's copy holds only in-frame clones and misses some; the assay was immunoSEQ multiplex PCR. The sample holds more than 65,000 clones, roughly 91% seen once. Source material: T cells isolated from PBMCs. These receptors were collected from a human donor in good health. Some clones in this sample may be carry-over from other donors' samples.

This rearrangement joins TRBV10-3 to TRBJ2-7; TRBD2 matches 11 bases. CDR1 and CDR2 (germline): ENHRY, SYGVKD. This CDR3 comprises 15 residues. V gave up 5 bases and J gave up 2 bases; unmatched junction bases: 5. CDR3 in DNA: TGTGCCATCAGTCGGGGACTAGCGGTCCCCTACGAGCAGTACTTC. Amino acid sequence: CAISRGLAVPYEQYF.

The V and J genes are TRBV4-1 and TRBJ2-4, with 12 bases aligning to TRBD2. The CDR3 has 19 amino acids. V was clipped by 3 bases and J by 8 bases; unmatched bases: 17. Germline CDR1 MGHRA, CDR2 YSYEKL. This chain's CDR3 is CASSQIEKTSGRRGDIQYF. DNA of the CDR3: TGCGCCAGCAGCCAGATCGAAAAGACTAGCGGGAGACGTGGGGACATTCAGTACTTC.

The CDR3 nucleotides read TGTGCCAGCACCGGACTAGCGGAGGGCTACGAGCAGTACTTC. This gives the protein CASTGLAEGYEQYF. The chain links TRBV6-6 to TRBJ2-7, with 10 nucleotides matching TRBD2. The ends lost 7 bases at V and 3 bases at J; junction bases unmatched: 6. CDR1 and CDR2 (germline): MNHNY, SVGAGI (reference sequence). The CDR3 consists of 14 residues.

The V and J genes are TRBV29-1 and TRBJ2-7, with 7 nucleotides matching TRBD1. The CDR3 is 13 residues long. Unmatched junction bases numbered 6, after V lost 4 bases and J lost 3 bases. Per the germline V gene, CDR1 is SQVTM and CDR2 is ANQGSEA. Written as DNA, the CDR3 is TGCAGCGTTGGAGGGGGCCCGGGCTACGAGCAGTACTTC. Its translation is CSVGGGPGYEQYF.

This clone has a single count. The V gene is TRBV11-2, the J gene TRBJ1-1, with D unclear. This CDR3 is built from 13 residues. With 0 bases removed from V and 4 bases from J, the gap between germline ends came to 6 bases. CDR1 is SGHAT, CDR2 FQNNGV, per germline. CDR3 bases: TGTGCCAGCAGCTTAGATGCAGGCACTGAAGCTTTCTTT. The encoded protein is CASSLDAGTEAFF.